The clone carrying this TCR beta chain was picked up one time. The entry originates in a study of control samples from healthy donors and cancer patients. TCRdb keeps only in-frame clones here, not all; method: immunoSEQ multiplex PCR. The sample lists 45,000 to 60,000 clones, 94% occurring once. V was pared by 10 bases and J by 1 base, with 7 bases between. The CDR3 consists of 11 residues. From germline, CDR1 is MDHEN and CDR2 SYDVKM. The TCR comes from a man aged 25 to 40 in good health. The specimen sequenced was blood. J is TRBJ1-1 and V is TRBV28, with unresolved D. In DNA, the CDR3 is TGTGCCACCAGCGGGAACACTGAAGCTTTCTTT. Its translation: CATSGNTEAFF.